The 28 T cell receptor beta chains presented below share a single source sample, sequenced in a study of shared clonotypes between healthy human individuals. This table comes from immunoSEQ multiplex PCR, and its TCRdb copy is limited to in-frame clones, with some not included. The sample includes hundreds of thousands of clones, roughly 97% seen only once; the top ten take roughly 0.05%. The sequencing input was naive CD4+ T cells sorted from blood. The sample's subset: CD45RA+ positively selected. Source of these receptors: a woman in her twenties or thirties in good health.

This chain uses TRBV6-5 with TRBJ1-4, with TRBD1 identical over 9 bases. Germline CDR1 is MNHEY and CDR2 is SVGAGI. V shed 6 bases and J 5 bases; nucleotides not matched to a gene: 7. The CDR3 loop spans 15 amino acids. The CDR3 DNA sequence: TGTGCCAGCAGACCGGCGACAGGGGGGAATGAAAAACTGTTTTTT. Translated, it gives CASRPATGGNEKLFF.

V and J are TRBV2 and TRBJ2-1; 12 bases agree with TRBD2. The junction had 4 bases not matched to a gene; V was cut back by 8 bases and J by 5 bases. Germline CDR1 SNHLY, CDR2 FYNNEI. CDR3 length: 14 amino acids. CDR3 coding DNA: TGTGCCAGCCGGAGGACTAGCGGGGACAATGAGCAGTTCTTC. It translates to CASRRTSGDNEQFF.

The chain recombines TRBV5-1 with TRBJ2-7; 10 nucleotides agree with TRBD1. With V trimmed by 4 bases and J by 2 bases, 6 bases remained unmatched. Germline lookup yields CDR1 SGHRS and CDR2 YFSETQ. CDR3 length: 15 residues. CDR3 loop: CASSQDRGLPYEQYF. For the CDR3, the DNA is TGCGCCAGCAGCCAGGACAGGGGGTTACCCTACGAGCAGTACTTC.

The chain uses TRBV6-5 and TRBJ2-7; either TRBD1 or TRBD2 may supply D (6 bases each). CDR3 length: 15 residues. V was cut by 0 bases and J by 5 bases, with 14 bases left in between. CDR1 and CDR2 from the germline V gene are MNHEY and SVGAGI. The DNA of the CDR3 is TGTGCCAGCAGTTACTCCTCCGAAGGGGGGCACGAGCAGTACTTC. Translated: CASSYSSEGGHEQYF.

The V gene is TRBV30, the J gene TRBJ2-7; D unresolved. The V end was cut by 0 bases, the J end by 4 bases, with 10 bases between. CDR3 size: 13 residues. Germline CDR1 GTSNPN, CDR2 SVGIG (reference sequence). The CDR3 bases are TGTGCCTGGAGTGTCGGCAGGAAATACGAGCAGTACTTC. This encodes CAWSVGRKYEQYF. Full variable domain (remainder filled in from reference TRBV30 and TRBJ2-7): SQTIHQWPATLVQPVGSPLSLECTVEGTSNPNLYWYRQAAGRGLQLLFYSVGIGQISSEVPQNLSASRPQDRQFILSSKKLLLSDSGFYLCAWSVGRKYEQYFGPGTRLTVT.

The V call is TRBV21-1, the J call TRBJ1-6. TRBV21-1 is termed a pseudogene. This CDR3 comprises 8 residues. The CDR3 DNA follows: TGTGCCATCCACGAATTCCACTTT. Its translation is CAIHEFHF.

The gene calls are TRBV9 and TRBJ2-5; D gene unclear. Germline assignment: CDR1 SGDLS and CDR2 YYNGEE. Trimming took 3 bases from V and 5 from J, leaving 8 bases between them. This CDR3 spans 12 amino acids. CDR3 in DNA: TGTGCCAGCAGCGGGACCGGTGAGACCCAGTACTTC. Encoded protein: CASSGTGETQYF.

The genes are TRBV28 and TRBJ2-7; maybe TRBD2 (5 bases). Germline CDR1 MDHEN, CDR2 SYDVKM. This CDR3 is 18 amino acids long. V dropped 3 bases and J dropped 2 bases, with 23 bases sitting between them. CDR3 loop: CASSFSYKDRTVTYEQYF. Here the CDR3 DNA reads TGTGCCAGCAGTTTCTCTTATAAGGACCGGACTGTTACCTACGAGCAGTACTTC.

This chain links TRBV5-1 with TRBJ2-1; perhaps TRBD2 as D (6 bases). CDR1 and CDR2 (germline): SGHRS, YFSETQ. The CDR3 covers 15 residues. Trimming cost V 6 bases and J 4 bases, with 17 bases left between them. The CDR3 DNA sequence: TGCGCCAGCAATTCCGGGACTGGGGATTACAATGAGCAGTTCTTC. It yields the protein CASNSGTGDYNEQFF.

The chain employs TRBV28 and TRBJ2-1, with TRBD2 matching 7 bases. V lost 4 bases and J lost 12; bases outside the gene matches: 6. CDR3 length: 12 amino acids. Germline V gene sequence: CDR1 MDHEN, CDR2 SYDVKM. The CDR3 sequence is CASSSGGMGQFF. The CDR3 DNA reads TGTGCCAGCAGTTCCGGGGGGATGGGGCAGTTCTTC.

The chain is built from TRBV5-1 and TRBJ2-7; unclear D gene. Germline values: CDR1 SGHRS, CDR2 YFSETQ. Trimming shortened V by 1 base and J by 2 bases, and 10 bases separated the two germline ends. This CDR3 region has 14 residues. CDR3 bases: TGCGCCAGCAGCTTGACCAGGTCTGCCTACGAGCAGTACTTC. Amino acids: CASSLTRSAYEQYF. The full variable domain, rest sourced from reference TRBV5-1 and TRBJ2-7, is KAGVTQTPRYLIKTRGQQVTLSCSPISGHRSVSWYQQTPGQGLQFLFEYFSETQRNKGNFPGRFSGRQFSNSRSEMNVSTLELGDSALYLCASSLTRSAYEQYFGPGTRLTVT.

V gene TRBV28 combines with J gene TRBJ1-2; 9 bases match TRBD1. With 5 bases clipped from V and 14 bases from J, the junction kept 9 bases outside the gene matches. There are 12 residues in the CDR3. Germline values: CDR1 MDHEN, CDR2 SYDVKM. The CDR3 sequence is CASSDLTGGGTF. The CDR3 DNA reads TGTGCCAGCAGTGACTTGACAGGGGGAGGGACCTTC.

The chain's CDR3 is CASSPRTFTQYF. DNA for the CDR3: TGTGCCAGCAGCCCCCGGACCTTCACACAGTATTTT. The rearrangement uses TRBV6-1 and TRBJ2-3, with D uncertain. The V end lost 6 bases, the J end lost 12 bases, and 16 bases lay between the germline ends. This CDR3 has 12 residues. CDR1 MNHNS and CDR2 SASEGT come from the germline V gene.

The J gene is TRBJ2-3, the V gene TRBV6-5, with D unclear. The CDR3 has 11 amino acids. CDR1 and CDR2 (germline): MNHEY, SVGAGI. V lost 7 bases and J 4 bases, leaving 6 bases between the germline ends. Written as DNA, the CDR3 is TGTGCCAGCAAGTCCGCAGATACGCAGTATTTT. Its protein product is CASKSADTQYF.

The rearrangement uses TRBV6-6 and TRBJ2-7, with a possible D match to TRBD1 (6 bases). Germline V gene lookup returns CDR1 MNHNY and CDR2 SVGAGI (reference sequence). Trimming left V 3 bases short and J 7 bases short, with 19 bases between. This CDR3 has 15 amino acids. The DNA of the CDR3 is TGTGCCAGCAGTTATCAAGGGGGACCGATTGGGGAGCAGTACTTC. Translation: CASSYQGGPIGEQYF.

The chain recombines TRBV2 with TRBJ2-1, with D possibly being TRBD1 (6 bases). V lost 6 bases, J lost 0 bases, and 9 bases lay in between. This CDR3 contains 14 residues. Germline-derived CDR1 and CDR2 are SNHLY and FYNNEI. The CDR3 loop reads CASRSRGSYNEQFF. Here the CDR3 DNA reads TGTGCCAGCAGGTCCAGGGGCTCCTACAATGAGCAGTTCTTC.

This chain uses TRBV12-5 with TRBJ2-1, with D perhaps matching TRBD2 (5 bases). The germline gives CDR1 LGHNT, CDR2 FRNRAP. The CDR3 has 13 residues. V was clipped by 4 bases and J by 4 bases, with 8 bases between them. CDR3 amino acids: CASGSAGYNEQFF. As DNA, the CDR3 is TGTGCTAGTGGTTCCGCGGGTTACAATGAGCAGTTCTTC.

J is TRBJ2-3 and V is TRBV5-1; TRBD1 might be the D (5 bases). The CDR3 contains 14 residues. The V gene's germline CDR1 is SGHRS and CDR2 YFSETQ. Trimming pared 0 bases from V and 2 bases from J, leaving 7 bases between. The CDR3 DNA reads as TGCGCCAGCAGCTTGGTGGGGCTCACAGATACGCAGTATTTT. Protein: CASSLVGLTDTQYF.

This sequence joins TRBV6-4 and TRBJ2-1; 10 nucleotides agree with TRBD1. The germline CDR1 and CDR2 sequences are MRHNA and SNTAGT. The CDR3 consists of 14 residues. V was pared by 5 bases and J by 7 bases, with 5 bases of the junction left unmatched. The CDR3 DNA reads as TGTGCCAGCAGTCGGGGACAGGGGCTGAATGAGCAGTTCTTC. As protein: CASSRGQGLNEQFF.

The V gene is TRBV5-1, the J gene TRBJ2-1, with 7 bases that match TRBD2. The V and J ends lost 3 bases and 8 bases, in that order; junction bases with no gene match: 8. The CDR3 spans 14 residues. The V gene's germline CDR1 is SGHRS and CDR2 YFSETQ. CDR3 protein: CASSSSGGSYEQFF. CDR3 coding DNA: TGCGCCAGCAGCTCGAGCGGCGGGAGTTATGAGCAGTTCTTC.

In nucleotides, the CDR3 is TGTGCCAGTAGTATCTACGGGGAAGAGACCCAGTACTTC. Amino acids: CASSIYGEETQYF. This sequence joins TRBV19 and TRBJ2-5; D is possibly TRBD2 (5 bases). CDR3 size: 13 residues. Germline values: CDR1 LNHDA, CDR2 SQIVND (reference sequence). Trimming removed 3 bases at V and 3 bases at J, with 8 bases between.

The chain is built from TRBV5-4 and TRBJ2-2; TRBD2 agrees at 8 bases. This CDR3 is built from 17 residues. Trimming removed 3 bases from V and 0 bases from J; junction bases left unmatched: 7. Per germline, CDR1 SGHNT and CDR2 YYREEE (reference sequence). The DNA of the CDR3 is TGTGCCAGCAGCTCTGCCGGGACTAGATCGAACACCGGGGAGCTGTTTTTT. This gives the protein CASSSAGTRSNTGELFF.

This rearrangement joins TRBV2 to TRBJ2-7; 10 positions match TRBD2. The junction had 8 bases not matched to a gene; V was cut back by 5 bases and J by 7 bases. From germline, CDR1 is SNHLY and CDR2 FYNNEI. The CDR3 is made up of 14 amino acids. The CDR3 bases are TGTGCCAGCAGTTTGGGGCTAGCGGGAGTAGAGCAGTACTTC. Translation gives CASSLGLAGVEQYF.

The V call is TRBV5-1, the J call TRBJ2-5; 9 bases map to TRBD1. There are 15 residues in the CDR3. Germline-derived CDR1 and CDR2 are SGHRS and YFSETQ. J lost 4 bases, V lost 0 bases, and 4 bases had no gene match. The CDR3 nucleotides are TGCGCCAGCAGCTTGGGGGACAGGGTTGGAGAGACCCAGTACTTC. It is translated as CASSLGDRVGETQYF.

V and J are TRBV5-1 and TRBJ1-5; possibly TRBD1 for D (6 bases). V gave up 5 bases and J gave up 0 bases, with 12 bases separating them. The CDR3 spans 15 residues. Per the germline V gene, CDR1 is SGHRS and CDR2 is YFSETQ. The DNA of the CDR3 is TGCGCCAGCAGAGAAGGGGGTTCTAGCAATCAGCCCCAGCATTTT. The encoded protein is CASREGGSSNQPQHF.

The chain recombines TRBV7-2 with TRBJ2-2; D gene unclear. Trimming left V 5 bases short and J 1 base short, with 11 bases between. This CDR3 is 15 amino acids long. CDR1 is SGHTA, CDR2 FQGNSA, per germline. CDR3 DNA: TGTGCCAGCAGCAGCCGGGCCGTGAACACCGGGGAGCTGTTTTTT. Amino acid sequence: CASSSRAVNTGELFF.

Concerning this clone itself: This specimen includes other DNA sequences encoding the same CDR3. The chain combines TRBV5-1 with TRBJ2-3; D is unresolved. V was trimmed by 0 bases and J by 1 base, leaving 9 bases between them. Germline-derived CDR1 and CDR2 are SGHRS and YFSETQ. The CDR3 sequence is 15 residues long. The CDR3, as DNA: TGCGCCAGCAGCTTGGGTGCTTCCGGCACAGATACGCAGTATTTT. The encoded protein is CASSLGASGTDTQYF.

The chain is built from TRBV18 and TRBJ1-1; no firm D call. Germline CDR1 reads KGHSH; CDR2 reads LQKENI. V was clipped by 0 bases and J by 1 base, with 6 bases between them. The CDR3 spans 14 residues. CDR3 amino acids: CASSPPPPNTEAFF. In DNA, the CDR3 is TGTGCCAGCTCACCACCCCCGCCGAACACTGAAGCTTTCTTT.